Reported below is one T cell receptor beta chain. Trimming pared 2 bases from V and 1 base from J, leaving 2 bases between. Germline loops: CDR1 MDHEN, CDR2 SYDVKM. The CDR3 loop spans 12 amino acids. The entry originates in a study of cytomegalovirus exposure and HLA in healthy donors. The PCR ran on 60 Vbeta and 13 Jbeta primers. The data were produced by immunoSEQ multiplex PCR, yet TCRdb's version contains in-frame clones alone and is incomplete. The sample holds 130,000 or so clones; approximately 84% are singletons and the top ten take 1.9%. This clonotype was sampled from a middle-aged woman in good health and CMV-seronegative. Sequenced material: PBMCs. The V and J genes are TRBV28 and TRBJ1-1; D unresolved. The CDR3 bases are TGTGCCAGCAGTTTACAGAACACTGAAGCTTTCTTT. Translation gives CASSLQNTEAFF.